This T cell receptor (beta chain) was identified during a study of blood T cell repertoires in COVID-19. Background on the study: The samples span acute and convalescent COVID-19 from the United States, Italy and Spain.

Repertoires were generated with immunoSEQ multiplex PCR, while TCRdb's copy carries only in-frame clones and drops some. This sample has about 140,000 clones; around 73% occur once, and the top ten carry around 9.5%. Per germline, CDR1 MNHEY and CDR2 SMNVEV (reference sequence). This CDR3 region has 15 residues. V dropped 4 bases and J dropped 9; count of bases not matched to a gene: 10. This clonotype was obtained from a woman aged 50 to 60 with active or convalescent COVID-19. Sequenced input: peripheral blood. This chain joins TRBV27 and TRBJ2-1; 9 bases are shared with TRBD1. CDR3 sequence: CASSSPDRGIGEQFF. CDR3 sequence (DNA): TGTGCCAGCAGTTCTCCCGACAGGGGGATCGGTGAGCAGTTCTTC.